This TCR beta chain was retrieved from a study of blood T cells in healthy people across ages. Overall study results and limits: Long-lived and aged donors differed, with more naive CD4+ cells and higher diversity in the long-lived.

V was trimmed by 6 bases and J by 15 bases, leaving 25 bases between them. The CDR3 covers 14 residues. Through a sample-barcoded 5' primer and a J-beta primer mix, a second PCR was run for roughly 6 to 11 cycles. TCRdb reprocessed the 5' RACE reads with MiXCR, giving one entry per CDR3 protein. The data contain hundreds of thousands of distinct CDR3 sequences, about 30% of them singletons. Donors ranged from roughly 6 to 90 years old and were healthy Caucasians in Russia. In regard to this clonotype: Antigen specificity is unknown.

Sequencing was carried out using blood. The chain employs TRBV12-3 or TRBV12-4 and TRBJ2-3; D is possibly TRBD1 or TRBD2 (5 bases each). This TCR derives from a woman of 80 years or more in good health. CDR3 loop: CASRVRQRADTEYF. CDR3 coding DNA: TGTGCCAGCAGGGTGAGACAGAGGGCAGATACGGAATATTTT.